These T cell receptor beta chains were read from a single sample in a study of monozygotic twins with cystic fibrosis. Assay used: immunoSEQ multiplex PCR; TCRdb lists only in-frame clones, some missing. The sample carries approximately 13,000 clones, over 75% recorded once. Input material: blood. The receptors come from a boy aged 5-17 years with cystic fibrosis. CDR3s include the opening cysteine and the closing phenylalanine or tryptophan. D genes are given only for firm matches. Clone size is given for some rows only: seen once, a few or many times, or a class if the clone is expanded.

CDR3 protein: CASSLDWHDNSPLHF
CDR3 DNA: TGTGCCAGCAGCTTAGATTGGCATGATAATTCACCCCTCCACTTT
V gene: TRBV7-6
D gene: -
J gene: TRBJ1-6
clone size: -

CDR3 protein: CAWSVWGLDTEAFF
CDR3 DNA: TGTGCCTGGAGTGTATGGGGGTTGGACACTGAAGCTTTCTTT
V gene: TRBV30
D gene: -
J gene: TRBJ1-1
clone size: few

CDR3 protein: CASSVGVPFDEKLFF
CDR3 DNA: TGTGCCAGCAGCGTAGGGGTCCCGTTTGATGAAAAACTGTTTTTT
V gene: TRBV9
D gene: -
J gene: TRBJ1-4
clone size: -

CDR3 protein: CASSKDRPEQFF
CDR3 DNA: TGTGCCAGCAGCAAGGACAGGCCCGAGCAGTTCTTC
V gene: TRBV5-5
D gene: TRBD1
J gene: TRBJ2-1
clone size: -

CDR3 protein: CASSYSLGAGGDTQYF
CDR3 DNA: TGTGCCAGCAGTTACTCGCTGGGGGCCGGTGGAGATACGCAGTATTTT
V gene: TRBV6-5
D gene: -
J gene: TRBJ2-3
clone size: -

CDR3 protein: CASSLAGSTDTQYF
CDR3 DNA: TGTGCCAGCAGTTTAGCGGGGAGCACAGATACGCAGTATTTT
V gene: TRBV6-5
D gene: TRBD2
J gene: TRBJ2-3
clone size: -

CDR3 protein: CASSTTGDRNQPQHF
CDR3 DNA: TGTGCCAGCTCAACCACAGGGGACAGGAATCAGCCCCAGCATTTT
V gene: TRBV5-5
D gene: TRBD1
J gene: TRBJ1-5
clone size: -

CDR3 protein: CASSLPLSGSSYEQYF
CDR3 DNA: TGCGCCAGCAGCTTGCCCCTTAGCGGGAGCTCCTACGAGCAGTACTTC
V gene: TRBV5-1
D gene: TRBD2
J gene: TRBJ2-7
clone size: -

CDR3 protein: CAWSGWGHIGSLSGANVLTF
CDR3 DNA: TGTGCCTGGAGTGGATGGGGGCACATAGGTAGCCTCTCTGGGGCCAACGTCCTGACTTTC
V gene: TRBV30
D gene: -
J gene: TRBJ2-6
clone size: once

CDR3 protein: CASSFARYGSNEQFF
CDR3 DNA: TGTGCCAGCAGTTTCGCGCGCTACGGGAGTAATGAGCAGTTCTTC
V gene: TRBV28
D gene: -
J gene: TRBJ2-1
clone size: -

CDR3 protein: CASSVLWSPTSYEQYF
CDR3 DNA: TGTGCCAGCAGCGTACTCTGGTCCCCGACATCCTACGAGCAGTACTTC
V gene: TRBV2
D gene: -
J gene: TRBJ2-7
clone size: -

CDR3 protein: CASSPWGNTIYF
CDR3 DNA: TGTGCCAGCAGCCCTTGGGGAAACACCATATATTTT
V gene: TRBV9
D gene: -
J gene: TRBJ1-3
clone size: -

CDR3 protein: CASSFRPRGIYEQYF
CDR3 DNA: TGTGCCAGCAGCTTCCGGCCACGTGGGATCTACGAGCAGTACTTC
V gene: TRBV5-6
D gene: -
J gene: TRBJ2-7
clone size: -

CDR3 protein: CASSPPGPTGELFF
CDR3 DNA: TGTGCCAGCAGCCCTCCGGGCCCCACCGGGGAGCTGTTTTTT
V gene: TRBV7-9
D gene: -
J gene: TRBJ2-2
clone size: -

CDR3 protein: CASSFQGPGGTDTQYF
CDR3 DNA: TGTGCCAGCAGCTTCCAGGGCCCCGGGGGGACAGATACGCAGTATTTT
V gene: TRBV7-9
D gene: TRBD2
J gene: TRBJ2-3
clone size: -

CDR3 protein: CASSTPGRLYEQYF
CDR3 DNA: TGTGCCAGTAGCACCCCGGGGAGGCTCTACGAGCAGTACTTC
V gene: TRBV19
D gene: -
J gene: TRBJ2-7
clone size: -

CDR3 protein: CASGRLAEPETQYF
CDR3 DNA: TGTGCCAGCGGGAGACTAGCTGAACCAGAGACCCAGTACTTC
V gene: TRBV7-6
D gene: TRBD2
J gene: TRBJ2-5
clone size: -

CDR3 protein: CASSFRGLAEASYEQYF
CDR3 DNA: TGTGCCAGCAGCTTTAGAGGACTAGCGGAGGCATCCTACGAGCAGTACTTC
V gene: TRBV11-2
D gene: TRBD2
J gene: TRBJ2-7
clone size: once

CDR3 protein: CASSPSGIAGENEQFF
CDR3 DNA: TGTGCCAGCAGTCCATCCGGTATAGCGGGAGAGAATGAGCAGTTCTTC
V gene: TRBV28
D gene: TRBD2
J gene: TRBJ2-1
clone size: -

CDR3 protein: CASSLRKGYIQYF
CDR3 DNA: TGTGCCAGCAGCCTCCGTAAGGGTTACATTCAGTACTTC
V gene: TRBV7-8
D gene: -
J gene: TRBJ2-4
clone size: -

CDR3 protein: CASSIYRESYNEQFF
CDR3 DNA: TGTGCCAGTAGTATATACAGGGAGTCCTACAATGAGCAGTTCTTC
V gene: TRBV19
D gene: -
J gene: TRBJ2-1
clone size: -

CDR3 protein: CASSIGSPGGAPNYGYTF
CDR3 DNA: TGTGCCAGTAGTATAGGTAGTCCAGGGGGCGCCCCCAACTATGGCTACACCTTC
V gene: TRBV19
D gene: TRBD1
J gene: TRBJ1-2
clone size: -

CDR3 protein: CASSEAGTGYYEQYF
CDR3 DNA: TGTGCCAGCAGTGAAGCCGGGACTGGATACTACGAGCAGTACTTC
V gene: TRBV2
D gene: -
J gene: TRBJ2-7
clone size: -

CDR3 protein: CASSPRLAGVFGDEQFF
CDR3 DNA: TGTGCCAGCAGCCCCCGATTAGCGGGGGTTTTCGGGGATGAGCAGTTCTTC
V gene: TRBV9
D gene: TRBD2
J gene: TRBJ2-1
clone size: -

CDR3 protein: CASSLGAGMNTEAFF
CDR3 DNA: TGCGCCAGCAGCCTGGGAGCGGGGATGAACACTGAAGCTTTCTTT
V gene: TRBV4-1
D gene: -
J gene: TRBJ1-1
clone size: -

CDR3 protein: CASSTFGTGGWDTQYF
CDR3 DNA: TGTGCCAGCAGCACCTTCGGGACAGGGGGCTGGGATACGCAGTATTTT
V gene: TRBV5-6
D gene: TRBD1
J gene: TRBJ2-3
clone size: -

CDR3 protein: CASSEIRGQTQPQHF
CDR3 DNA: TGCGCCAGCAGTGAGATCAGGGGGCAGACTCAGCCCCAGCATTTT
V gene: TRBV10-1
D gene: TRBD1
J gene: TRBJ1-5
clone size: -

CDR3 protein: CASTEGQGAREQYF
CDR3 DNA: TGTGCCAGCACGGAGGGACAGGGGGCACGAGAGCAGTACTTC
V gene: TRBV2
D gene: TRBD1
J gene: TRBJ2-7
clone size: -

CDR3 protein: CASSFGRTLLYNSPLHF
CDR3 DNA: TGTGCCAGCAGCTTCGGTCGGACCCTCCTATATAATTCACCCCTCCACTTT
V gene: TRBV7-8
D gene: -
J gene: TRBJ1-6
clone size: -

CDR3 protein: CASSQGSGNLNTEAFF
CDR3 DNA: TGCGCCAGCAGCCAAGGGTCCGGGAACCTGAACACTGAAGCTTTCTTT
V gene: TRBV4-1
D gene: -
J gene: TRBJ1-1
clone size: -

CDR3 protein: CASSPQGNGYTF
CDR3 DNA: TGTGCCAGCAGCCCACAGGGTAATGGCTACACCTTC
V gene: TRBV5-5
D gene: -
J gene: TRBJ1-2
clone size: -

CDR3 protein: CASSTASGRIETQYF
CDR3 DNA: TGTGCCAGCAGCACCGCTAGCGGGAGGATAGAGACCCAGTACTTC
V gene: TRBV28
D gene: TRBD2
J gene: TRBJ2-5
clone size: -

CDR3 protein: CASSSADTQYF
CDR3 DNA: TGCGCCAGCAGCTCGGCAGATACGCAGTATTTT
V gene: TRBV5-1
D gene: -
J gene: TRBJ2-3
clone size: -

CDR3 protein: CASSQDVGLAGDPDTQYF
CDR3 DNA: TGCGCCAGCAGCCAAGATGTTGGGCTAGCGGGAGATCCAGATACGCAGTATTTT
V gene: TRBV4-1
D gene: TRBD2
J gene: TRBJ2-3
clone size: -

CDR3 protein: CASSAQQGIEAFF
CDR3 DNA: TGTGCCAGCAGCGCCCAACAGGGTATTGAAGCTTTCTTT
V gene: TRBV9
D gene: -
J gene: TRBJ1-1
clone size: -

CDR3 protein: CASSPTGNAEAFF
CDR3 DNA: TGCGCCAGCAGTCCTACAGGGAACGCTGAAGCTTTCTTT
V gene: TRBV10-1
D gene: -
J gene: TRBJ1-1
clone size: -

CDR3 protein: CASSQTGNGYTF
CDR3 DNA: TGCGCCAGCAGCCAGACAGGAAACGGCTACACCTTC
V gene: TRBV5-1
D gene: -
J gene: TRBJ1-2
clone size: -

CDR3 protein: CASTRVNNQPQHF
CDR3 DNA: TGTGCCAGTACGAGGGTAAACAATCAGCCCCAGCATTTT
V gene: TRBV6-1
D gene: -
J gene: TRBJ1-5
clone size: few

CDR3 protein: CASRRQGTTGNTIYF
CDR3 DNA: TGTGCCAGTAGGAGACAGGGAACGACTGGAAACACCATATATTTT
V gene: TRBV19
D gene: TRBD1
J gene: TRBJ1-3
clone size: -

CDR3 protein: CASSKRGREATYEQYF
CDR3 DNA: TGTGCCAGCAGCAAAAGGGGGCGGGAGGCAACCTACGAGCAGTACTTC
V gene: TRBV21-1
D gene: -
J gene: TRBJ2-7
clone size: -

CDR3 protein: CASSPQSGLNGYTF
CDR3 DNA: TGCGCCAGCAGCCCCCAGTCAGGGTTGAATGGCTACACCTTC
V gene: TRBV4-1
D gene: -
J gene: TRBJ1-2
clone size: -